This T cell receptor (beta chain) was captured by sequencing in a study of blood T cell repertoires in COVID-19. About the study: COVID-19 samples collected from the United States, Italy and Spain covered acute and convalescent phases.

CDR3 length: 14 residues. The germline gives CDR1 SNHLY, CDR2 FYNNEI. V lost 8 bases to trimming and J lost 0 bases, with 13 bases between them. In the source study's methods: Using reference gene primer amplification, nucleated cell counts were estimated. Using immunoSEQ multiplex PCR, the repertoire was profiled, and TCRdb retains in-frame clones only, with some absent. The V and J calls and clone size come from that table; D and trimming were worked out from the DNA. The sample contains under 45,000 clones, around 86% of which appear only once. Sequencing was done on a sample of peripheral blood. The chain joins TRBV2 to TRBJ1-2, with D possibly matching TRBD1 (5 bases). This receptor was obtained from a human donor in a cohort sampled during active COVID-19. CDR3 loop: CASADSVANYGYTF. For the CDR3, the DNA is TGTGCCAGCGCTGACAGCGTCGCTAACTATGGCTACACCTTC.